Below are 18 T cell receptor beta chains sequenced from a single sample in a study of blood T cell repertoires in COVID-19. The assay was immunoSEQ multiplex PCR, and TCRdb's table has in-frame clones only and misses some. The table includes about 300,000 clones, about 87% detected once. The material sequenced was peripheral blood. These receptors originate from a woman under 40 with COVID-19, enrolled during active disease.

The genes are TRBV30 and TRBJ1-4, with TRBD1 matching over 9 bases. Germline loops: CDR1 GTSNPN, CDR2 SVGIG (reference sequence). The CDR3 has 15 residues. V lost 2 bases, J lost 3 bases, and 4 bases stayed unmatched. The CDR3 reads CAWSPRTGANEKLFF. DNA for the CDR3: TGTGCCTGGAGTCCTCGGACAGGGGCTAATGAAAAACTGTTTTTT.

This chain links TRBV5-1 with TRBJ1-2; no definite D call. Germline-derived CDR1 and CDR2 are SGHRS and YFSETQ. The CDR3 is 14 amino acids. Trimming removed 5 bases from V and 7 bases from J, with 18 bases in between. The CDR3 nucleotides read TGCGCCAGCAGGGTATACCAAGCGGGTCGTGGCTACACCTTC. Its translation is CASRVYQAGRGYTF.

This clone occurred a few times. The rearrangement uses TRBV12-2 and TRBJ1-4; TRBD1 is the table's D call, not checked against the DNA. TRBV12-2 is an annotated pseudogene. This CDR3 spans 15 amino acids. CDR3 protein: CASRLAHRGGEKLFF. In DNA, the CDR3 is TGTGCAAGTCGCTTAGCGCACAGGGGGGGTGAAAAACTGTTTTTT.

Worth noting for this clone: The sample contains more than one DNA sequence encoding this CDR3. This chain connects TRBV29-1 to TRBJ1-1; the D gene is possibly TRBD1 (5 bases). This CDR3 comprises 13 residues. V dropped 6 bases and J dropped 0 bases, with 11 bases sitting between them. Germline CDR1 is SQVTM and CDR2 is ANQGSEA. CDR3 protein: CSVEGRLNTEAFF. In DNA, the CDR3 is TGCAGCGTGGAGGGACGGCTGAACACTGAAGCTTTCTTT. Using reference TRBV29-1 and TRBJ1-1 for the parts outside the CDR3, the full variable domain is SAVISQKPSRDICQRGTSLTIQCQVDSQVTMMFWYRQQPGQSLTLIATANQGSEATYESGFVIDKFPISRPNLTFSTLTVSNMSPEDSSIYLCSVEGRLNTEAFFGQGTRLTVV.

The chain joins TRBV11-3 to TRBJ2-5; TRBD2 agrees at 12 bases. Trimming at V came to 6 bases and at J to 4 bases, leaving 12 bases not matched to a gene. The CDR3 is made up of 17 amino acids. Germline loops: CDR1 SGHNT, CDR2 YENEEA. CDR3 coding DNA: TGTGCCAGCAGTTCCAACGGCAAACTAGCGGGGGGAGAGACCCAGTACTTC. Its protein product is CASSSNGKLAGGETQYF.

This chain links TRBV5-4 with TRBJ1-3; D gene ambiguous. The CDR3 contains 13 residues. Deletions cut 3 bases from V and 4 bases from J, with 8 bases between. CDR1 and CDR2 from the germline V gene are SGHNT and YYREEE (reference sequence). For the CDR3, the DNA is TGTGCCAGCAGCTCGAGCAAGGGAAACACCATATATTTT. As protein: CASSSSKGNTIYF.

The CDR3 here is CASSSRRRTSGGARGETQYF. In nucleotides, the CDR3 is TGTGCCAGCAGCTCCAGACGGAGGACTAGCGGGGGGGCCCGGGGAGAGACCCAGTACTTC. The rearrangement uses TRBV3-1 (or the pseudogene TRBV3-2) and TRBJ2-5, with TRBD2 identical over 15 bases. Germline CDR1 reads LGHDT; CDR2 reads YNNKEL (reference sequence). CDR3 size: 20 residues. With V trimmed by 5 bases and J by 4 bases, 17 bases remained unmatched.

This chain uses TRBV27 with TRBJ2-2; no clear D gene. The germline V and J ends were trimmed by 6 bases and 6 bases, with 20 bases remaining between them. Germline CDR1 and CDR2: MNHEY and SMNVEV (reference sequence). The CDR3 has 16 residues. The CDR3 DNA follows: TGTGCCAGCAGCCCAAGAAACGAACAGTCCGCCGGGGAGCTGTTTTTT. Protein: CASSPRNEQSAGELFF.

This CDR3 reads CASRSPGQKAFF. CDR3 DNA sequence: TGTGCCAGCAGGTCCCCGGGACAGAAAGCTTTCTTT. V is TRBV28 and J is TRBJ1-1; 7 bases are shared with TRBD1. V gave up 6 bases and J gave up 9 bases; unmatched junction bases: 7. Germline V lookup: CDR1 MDHEN, CDR2 SYDVKM. The CDR3 is 12 amino acids.

The chain combines TRBV29-1 with TRBJ2-1; TRBD1 might be the D (5 bases). CDR3 size: 14 residues. Trimming stripped 5 bases from V and 5 bases from J, with 16 bases between. The germline gives CDR1 SQVTM, CDR2 ANQGSEA. CDR3 coding DNA: TGCAGCGTTAGTGAGGCACAGGTAAACAATGAGCAGTTCTTC. It specifies CSVSEAQVNNEQFF.

CDR3 sequence (DNA): TGTGCCAGCAGCCGAAGGGACAAAGACACTGAAGCTTTCTTT. Protein sequence: CASSRRDKDTEAFF. J is TRBJ1-1 and V is TRBV14, with D possibly matching TRBD1 (6 bases). The germline V gene encodes CDR1 SGHDN and CDR2 FVKESK. V gave up 4 bases and J gave up 3 bases, with 12 bases separating them. CDR3 size: 14 residues.

This clone was seen only once. J is TRBJ2-5 and V is TRBV10-2; 8 bases are a match to TRBD2. The ends lost 10 bases at V and 0 bases at J; junction bases unmatched: 7. The CDR3 is 14 amino acids. In germline, CDR1 is WSHSY, CDR2 SAAADI. The DNA of the CDR3 is TGCGCCACATGGCGGGGGGCGTACCAAGAGACCCAGTACTTC. Protein sequence: CATWRGAYQETQYF.

This clone was detected a few times. The CDR3 region is CASRPGEQTQYF. The CDR3 nucleotides read TGTGCCAGCAGACCAGGGGAGCAGACCCAGTACTTC. This sequence joins TRBV7-9 and TRBJ2-5; D might be TRBD1 (6 bases). CDR3 size: 12 residues. Germline V gene sequence: CDR1 SEHNR, CDR2 FQNEAQ (reference sequence). Trimming cost V 6 bases and J 6 bases, with 11 bases left between them.

The chain has TRBV6-6 and TRBJ2-1, with TRBD2 matching over 10 bases. CDR1 is MNHNY, CDR2 SVGAGI, per germline (reference sequence). CDR3 length equals 14 residues. Losses at the gene ends were 2 bases for V and 7 bases for J; bases not matched to a gene: 2. CDR3 sequence (DNA): TGTGCCAGCAGTTACCGGACTAGCGGTAATGAGCAGTTCTTC. It codes for CASSYRTSGNEQFF.

The CDR3 is CASSFGSPKSGYTF. The CDR3 DNA follows: TGTGCCAGCTCCTTCGGGTCCCCCAAGTCTGGCTACACCTTC. J is TRBJ1-2 and V is TRBV9; D is undetermined. CDR1 is SGDLS, CDR2 YYNGEE, per germline. This CDR3 contains 14 residues. Deletions cut 7 bases from V and 7 bases from J, with 20 bases between.

The V and J genes are TRBV21-1 and TRBJ2-2; TRBD1 was called by the table and not checked on the DNA. TRBV21-1 is labeled a pseudogene. The CDR3 extends over 17 amino acids. The CDR3 bases are TGTGCCAGCAGCGCTCGCAGGGACAGCCGAAACACCGGGGAGCTGTTTTTT. The encoded protein is CASSARRDSRNTGELFF.

This clone showed up many times. V and J are TRBV5-6 and TRBJ2-2; 8 bases are shared with TRBD1. After removal of 3 bases from V and 1 base from J, the junction contained 8 bases not matched to a gene. This CDR3 comprises 17 residues. Germline CDR1 and CDR2: SGHDT and YYEEEE. The CDR3: CASSSATGVLNTGELFF. The CDR3 DNA follows: TGTGCCAGCAGCTCAGCGACAGGGGTCCTGAACACCGGGGAGCTGTTTTTT.

The chain recombines TRBV6-5 with TRBJ1-2, with D perhaps TRBD1 (6 bases). The germline CDR1 and CDR2 sequences are MNHEY and SVGAGI. The V and J ends lost 11 bases and 4 bases respectively, with 20 bases between them. This CDR3 spans 14 amino acids. The CDR3 protein is CAALNRDNGYGYTF. The CDR3 bases are TGTGCCGCTTTAAACCGGGACAATGGCTATGGCTACACCTTC.